This TCR beta chain came from a study of cytomegalovirus exposure and HLA in healthy donors. It was with 60 Vbeta and 13 Jbeta primers that the PCR ran. Here immunoSEQ multiplex PCR was the method, and the copy in TCRdb shows in-frame clones only, minus some. The profile shows some 90,000 clones, approximately 83% of them singletons. The germline V gene encodes CDR1 SGHTS and CDR2 YDEGEE. The CDR3 totals 13 residues. The V and J ends lost 3 bases and 3 bases, in that order; junction bases with no gene match: 2. This clone appeared a single time. The genes are TRBV5-8 and TRBJ2-7; TRBD1 matches 8 bases. The sequence came from a man in his forties in good health and CMV-seronegative. Source material: PBMCs. The CDR3 nucleotides read TGTGCCAGCAGCTGGACAGGGATCTACGAGCAGTACTTC. As protein: CASSWTGIYEQYF.